These 16 T cell receptor beta chains were all obtained from the same sample, sequenced in a study of cytomegalovirus exposure and HLA in healthy donors. Use of 60 Vbeta and 13 Jbeta primers characterized the PCR. The protocol was immunoSEQ multiplex PCR, while the TCRdb copy is restricted to in-frame clones and leaves out a portion. The table lists over 85,000 clones, approximately 80% of them singletons. The sample consisted of PBMCs. The receptor set was obtained from a female donor in good health and CMV-seropositive.

This clone was seen more than once but under ten times. This chain joins TRBV15 and TRBJ2-6; 8 bases are a match to TRBD2. Germline V gene lookup returns CDR1 LNHNV and CDR2 YYDKDF (reference sequence). The CDR3 consists of 16 residues. Trimming took 0 bases from V and 2 from J; bases not matched to a gene: 0. The CDR3: CATSRDSGTGANVLTF. The CDR3 bases are TGTGCCACCAGCAGAGATAGCGGGACTGGGGCCAACGTCCTGACTTTC.

This clone showed up just once. The V gene is TRBV21-1, the J gene TRBJ1-5; TRBD1 reflects the table's D call only, with no check against the DNA. TRBV21-1 is labeled a pseudogene. This CDR3 contains 19 residues. CDR3 in DNA: TGTGCCAGCAGCAAAGACAGTCAGGGGGCGCGGTATTGCAATCAGCCCCAGCATTTT. This codes for CASSKDSQGARYCNQPQHF.

This chain connects TRBV29-1 to TRBJ1-1, with 8 bases that match TRBD1. CDR3 length equals 14 residues. Germline-derived CDR1 and CDR2 are SQVTM and ANQGSEA. V lost 3 bases and J lost 6; bases outside the gene matches: 9. The CDR3 region is CSVDPRTGISEAFF. The CDR3 DNA sequence: TGCAGCGTTGATCCCCGGACAGGGATATCTGAAGCTTTCTTT.

The count of this clone is one. The DNA for the CDR3 is TGTGCCAGCAGGGGGGTAGCCGGGAGAACAGATACGCAGTATTTT. Translating gives CASRGVAGRTDTQYF. The J gene is TRBJ2-3, the V gene TRBV27; D is perhaps TRBD2 (6 bases). CDR3 length equals 15 residues. Trimming pared 6 bases from V and 3 bases from J, leaving 16 bases between. Germline loops: CDR1 MNHEY, CDR2 SMNVEV (reference sequence).

This clone has only a few counts. The V gene is TRBV7-9, the J gene TRBJ1-5; tentatively, D is TRBD1 (6 bases). The CDR3 loop spans 14 amino acids. The V and J ends lost 4 bases and 6 bases respectively, with 13 bases between them. Germline CDR1 is SEHNR and CDR2 is FQNEAQ (reference sequence). CDR3: CASSSRTDPQPQHF. CDR3 nucleotides: TGTGCCAGCAGCTCCCGGACAGATCCTCAGCCCCAGCATTTT.

V gene TRBV27 combines with J gene TRBJ1-2; perhaps TRBD1 as D (6 bases). CDR3 length: 18 amino acids. The germline V and J ends were trimmed by 2 bases and 6 bases, with 25 bases remaining between them. The germline CDR1 and CDR2 sequences are MNHEY and SMNVEV (reference sequence). In DNA form, the CDR3 reads TGTGCCAGCAGTTTAGTAGGGGAACCGGGACAACTAACTGATGGCTACACCTTC. Translated: CASSLVGEPGQLTDGYTF.

The chain is built from TRBV6-5 and TRBJ1-2, with 10 nucleotides matching TRBD1. Trimming cost V 5 bases and J 6 bases; bases outside gene matches: 9. The length of the CDR3 is 15 residues. Per the germline V gene, CDR1 is MNHEY and CDR2 is SVGAGI. The CDR3 DNA reads as TGTGCCAGCAGTCCGAACGCCGGGACAGGGGATGGCTACACCTTC. Its protein is CASSPNAGTGDGYTF.

The chain uses TRBV5-1 and TRBJ2-6; 7 bases line up with TRBD2. The CDR3 loop spans 18 amino acids. V dropped 3 bases and J dropped 2; count of bases not matched to a gene: 11. Germline loops: CDR1 SGHRS, CDR2 YFSETQ. The CDR3 nucleotides read TGCGCCAGCAGCTGGCGGGCGGGAGACGGTCCTGGGGCCAACGTCCTGACTTTC. Protein sequence: CASSWRAGDGPGANVLTF.

This chain uses TRBV7-2 with TRBJ1-3; 8 nucleotides align to TRBD1. CDR3 length equals 17 residues. Germline trimming cut 4 bases from V and 3 bases from J; bases unmatched to any gene: 11. The germline V gene has CDR1 SGHTA and CDR2 FQGNSA. In nucleotides, the CDR3 is TGTGCCAGCAGCTCGAACTCAGGGGGCGCGTATGGAAACACCATATATTTT. Translating gives CASSSNSGGAYGNTIYF.

The chain recombines TRBV4-1 with TRBJ2-5, with a tentative D call TRBD2 (6 bases). The J call may be incorrect, as the DNA end agrees better with TRBJ2-7. Germline V gene data show CDR1 as MGHRA and CDR2 as YSYEKL. The CDR3 has 11 amino acids. CDR3 nucleotides: TGCGCCAGCAGCCCGGGGGACGAGCAGTACTTC. As protein: CASSPGDEQYF.

This clone was seen a handful of times. The chain uses TRBV27 and TRBJ1-5; 7 bases map to TRBD1. Germline CDR1 MNHEY, CDR2 SMNVEV (reference sequence). Trimming took 5 bases from V and 2 from J; bases not matched to a gene: 3. This CDR3 has 14 residues. In DNA form, the CDR3 reads TGTGCCAGCAGTCCAGACAGGGGCAATCAGCCCCAGCATTTT. Its translation is CASSPDRGNQPQHF.

This sequence joins TRBV6-6 and TRBJ2-3; 12 nucleotides agree with TRBD2. The V and J ends lost 5 bases and 1 base, in that order; junction bases with no gene match: 1. Germline V gene lookup returns CDR1 MNHNY and CDR2 SVGAGI (reference sequence). The CDR3 runs 15 residues. The DNA for the CDR3 is TGTGCCAGCAGTCTAGCGGGAGGGCGCACAGATACGCAGTATTTT. This codes for CASSLAGGRTDTQYF.

V gene TRBV6-5 combines with J gene TRBJ1-6; a weak D match, TRBD1 (5 bases). CDR1 and CDR2 from the germline V gene are MNHEY and SVGAGI. The length of the CDR3 is 15 residues. V lost 8 bases and J 2 bases, leaving 13 bases between the germline ends. This chain's CDR3 is CASQLGGPYNSPLHF. For the CDR3, the DNA is TGTGCCAGCCAGTTGGGGGGTCCCTATAATTCACCCCTCCACTTT.

The chain combines TRBV9 with TRBJ2-3, with 10 bases lining up with TRBD2. The CDR3 runs 17 residues. Germline CDR1 SGDLS, CDR2 YYNGEE. Trimming took 1 base from V and 1 from J; bases not matched to a gene: 6. The CDR3 DNA follows: TGTGCCAGCAGCGTATCCCTAGCGGGAGTCGGCACAGATACGCAGTATTTT. Translating it yields CASSVSLAGVGTDTQYF.

This clone has only a few counts. The genes are TRBV4-1 and TRBJ2-1; 8 bases fit TRBD1. The V gene end was trimmed by 8 bases and the J gene end by 7 bases; junction bases not matched to a gene: 10. CDR3 size: 14 residues. Germline assignment: CDR1 MGHRA and CDR2 YSYEKL. The CDR3 DNA follows: TGCGCCAGCGGGCACGGGGGACAGGAAAATGAGCAGTTCTTC. The encoded protein is CASGHGGQENEQFF.

The chain combines TRBV27 with TRBJ1-3, with 9 bases matching TRBD1. Germline CDR1 MNHEY, CDR2 SMNVEV (reference sequence). The length of the CDR3 is 15 residues. Unmatched junction bases numbered 2, after V lost 2 bases and J lost 3 bases. For the CDR3, the DNA is TGTGCCAGCAGTTTAACAGGGGGCCGTGGAAACACCATATATTTT. Translation gives CASSLTGGRGNTIYF.